The 16 T cell receptor beta chains given below trace back to one sample, sequenced in a study of T cell clonality in common variable immunodeficiency. Notes on the study in general: Reportedly, TCR beta sequences from common variable immunodeficiency showed fewer deletions and N-nucleotide insertions.

TCRdb's table, derived via immunoSEQ multiplex PCR, lists solely in-frame clones and lacks some. The repertoire consists of more than 13,000 clones, none detected only once. For these TCRs, the target antigens are not known. The sample taken for sequencing was peripheral blood mononuclear cells. The receptors originated from a human donor with common variable immunodeficiency.

The sample holds a few counts of this clone. The read terminates 3 residues before the CDR3 end, so the remaining end is supplied by the germline J gene. The chain carries TRBV18 and TRBJ1-3; possibly TRBD1 for D (6 bases). Germline-derived CDR1 and CDR2 are KGHSH and LQKENI. The CDR3 extends over 16 amino acids. V was trimmed by 2 bases and J by 4 bases, leaving 15 bases between them. CDR3 DNA (partial): TGTGCCAGCTCACCATGGGTGTCAGGGGTCGGAAACACC. It codes for CASSPWVSGVGNT. The full CDR3 reads CASSPWVSGVGNTIYF.

As for this clone: Read data end 3 residues before the CDR3 end; the end is taken from the germline J gene. This chain connects TRBV7-2 to TRBJ2-3; D is perhaps TRBD1 (6 bases). The ends were cut back, 3 bases at V and 0 bases at J, with 10 bases in the middle. Germline assignment: CDR1 SGHTA and CDR2 FQGNSA. The CDR3 runs to 15 residues. CDR3 DNA (partial): TGTGCCAGCAGCTTTACAGGGTTTAGCACAGATACG. Its translation is CASSFTGFSTDT. The complete CDR3 reads CASSFTGFSTDTQYF.

This clone has only a few counts. The observed sequence ends 3 residues before the CDR3 terminus, with the missing tail filled in from the germline J gene. The chain employs TRBV7-8 and TRBJ2-5, with D tentatively TRBD1 (6 bases). Germline CDR1 is SGHVS and CDR2 is FQNEAQ. The CDR3 has 14 residues. Trimming pared 3 bases from V and 1 base from J, leaving 9 bases between. CDR3 sequence: CASSFGQIQETQYF. CDR3 DNA, as far as it was read: TGTGCCAGCAGCTTTGGACAGATCCAAGAGACC. The whole variable domain, remainder taken from reference TRBV7-8 and TRBJ2-5, is GAGVSQSPRYKVAKRGQDVALRCDPISGHVSLFWYQQALGQGPEFLTYFQNEAQLDKSGLPSDRFFAERPEGSVSTLKIQRTQQEDSAVYLCASSFGQIQETQYFGPGTRLLVL.

To note about this clone: A read error may produce the germline difference seen at one junction end. The chain's CDR3 is CASSSRTGGEETQYF. The CDR3 DNA, read in part, is TGTGCTAGCAGCTCTCGGACAGGTGGAGAGGAGACC. The J gene is TRBJ2-5, the V gene TRBV7-7, with TRBD1 matching over 7 bases. The observed sequence ends 3 residues before the CDR3 terminus, with the missing tail filled in from the germline J gene. The length of the CDR3 is 15 residues. Germline lookup yields CDR1 SSHAT and CDR2 FNYEAQ (reference sequence).

CDR3 protein: CASSPSGGNNEQFF. CDR3 DNA (partial): TGTGCCAGCTCACCGTCGGGGGGGAACAATGAG. The chain combines TRBV18 with TRBJ2-1; TRBD2 matches at 8 bases. The read terminates 3 residues before the CDR3 end, so the remaining end is supplied by the germline J gene. CDR3 length: 14 residues. J lost 5 bases, V lost 3 bases, and 3 bases had no gene match. The germline gives CDR1 KGHSH, CDR2 LQKENI.

In the case of this clone: The read ends 3 residues before the CDR3 terminus; that terminus is restored from the germline J gene. The chain couples TRBV2 to TRBJ2-1, with TRBD1 as a possible D gene (6 bases). This CDR3 has 15 residues. Trimming took 4 bases from V and 0 from J, leaving 10 bases between them. From germline, CDR1 is SNHLY and CDR2 FYNNEI. The CDR3 is CASSVPGHSYNEQFF. The DNA read from the CDR3 is TGTGCCAGCAGTGTCCCGGGACACTCCTACAATGAG.

A few counts support this clone. Coverage ceases 3 residues before the CDR3 finishes, and the germline J gene fills in the end. V usage is TRBV5-6 and J usage is TRBJ2-7; D unresolved. Germline-derived CDR1 and CDR2 are SGHDT and YYEEEE. V lost 4 bases to trimming and J lost 2 bases, with 10 bases between them. There are 13 residues in the CDR3. CDR3 sequence: CASSDFDAYEQYF. Partial CDR3 DNA: TGTGCCAGCAGCGACTTTGACGCCTACGAG.

As regards this clone: The sequenced fragment ends 3 residues before the CDR3 boundary, so the rest is inferred from the germline J gene. The chain has TRBV19 and TRBJ2-2, with a possible D match to TRBD1 (5 bases). The CDR3 spans 14 residues. CDR1 is LNHDA and CDR2 is SQIVND in the germline V gene (reference sequence). V lost 6 bases and J 5 bases, leaving 13 bases between the germline ends. The sequenced CDR3 bases are TGTGCCAGTAGGCAGGGTAGAATGACCGGGGAG. Translating it yields CASRQGRMTGE. The CDR3 in its entirety is CASRQGRMTGELFF.

The CDR3 region is CASRALAGGFSGANVLTF. The CDR3 bases that were read are TGTGCCAGCAGGGCCCTAGCGGGGGGCTTCTCTGGGGCCAACGTC. The chain links TRBV2 to TRBJ2-6, with TRBD2 matching over 11 bases. Sequencing ends 3 residues short of the CDR3 end; the germline J gene provides the rest. Germline lookup yields CDR1 SNHLY and CDR2 FYNNEI. This CDR3 has 18 residues. V dropped 6 bases and J dropped 0; count of bases not matched to a gene: 7.

About this clone itself: The read stops 3 residues short of the end of the CDR3; the missing end is completed from the germline J gene. This chain joins TRBV18 and TRBJ1-1; TRBD1 is a possible D gene (6 bases). The CDR3 length is 18 residues. V was clipped by 3 bases and J by 3 bases, with 23 bases between them. Per germline, CDR1 KGHSH and CDR2 LQKENI. The part of the CDR3 DNA that was read is TGTGCCAGCTCACCGTACTCCGGGACACAGGCGGGATACACTGAA. Translated: CASSPYSGTQAGYTE. In full, the CDR3 is CASSPYSGTQAGYTEAFF.

With respect to this clone: The CDR3 end is not reached by the read, which stops 3 residues before it; the germline J gene fills it in. The rearrangement uses TRBV29-1 and TRBJ2-7; 11 positions agree with TRBD1. Per the germline V gene, CDR1 is SQVTM and CDR2 is ANQGSEA. There are 13 residues in the CDR3. V was clipped by 6 bases and J by 3 bases; unmatched bases: 4. CDR3 DNA (partial): TGCAGCGTGACCGGGACAGGGGGCTACGAG. Its translation is CSVTGTGGYE. The whole CDR3 sequence is CSVTGTGGYEQYF.

This clone was counted only a few times. The sequenced fragment ends 3 residues before the CDR3 boundary, so the rest is inferred from the germline J gene. The chain carries TRBV7-3 and TRBJ2-5; D is unclear. The CDR3 extends over 13 amino acids. The ends were cut back, 3 bases at V and 2 bases at J, with 7 bases in the middle. Germline assignment: CDR1 SGHTA and CDR2 FQGTGA. CDR3 loop: CASSFPVQETQYF. Partial CDR3 DNA: TGTGCCAGCAGCTTCCCGGTACAAGAGACC.

This clone was recorded at least ten times. CDR3 DNA, as far as it was read: TGTGCCTGGGTTGGACAGAGTGAA. It is translated as CAWVGQSE. The whole CDR3 sequence reads CAWVGQSEAFF. The V call is TRBV30, the J call TRBJ1-1; D perhaps matches TRBD1 (6 bases). From the germline J gene comes the end of the CDR3, since the read stops 3 residues before it. Germline loops: CDR1 GTSNPN, CDR2 SVGIG (reference sequence). The CDR3 has 11 residues. The V end lost 5 bases, the J end lost 7 bases, and 11 bases lay between the germline ends.

This clone has only a few counts. The sequence runs out 3 residues before the end of the CDR3; the remainder is reconstructed from the germline J gene. This chain uses TRBV7-9 with TRBJ2-7, with D uncertain. CDR3 length: 13 amino acids. CDR1 SEHNR and CDR2 FQNEAQ come from the germline V gene (reference sequence). The V end lost 2 bases, the J end lost 6 bases, and 11 bases lay between the germline ends. The chain's CDR3 is CASSLKGFSEQYF. The CDR3 bases that were read are TGTGCCAGCAGCTTAAAAGGGTTTAGCGAG.

Comment on this clone: The missing CDR3 end, 3 residues past where the read stops, is filled in from the germline J gene. The chain links TRBV6-2 or TRBV6-3 to TRBJ1-5, with 8 bases matching TRBD1. The junction had 6 bases not matched to a gene; V was cut back by 2 bases and J by 6 bases. This CDR3 region has 15 residues. Germline CDR1 reads MNHEY; CDR2 reads SVGEGT. The CDR3 is CASSYAGQGGQPQHF. CDR3 bases read: TGTGCCAGCAGTTACGCCGGACAGGGAGGTCAGCCC.

As regards this clone: Sequencing ends 3 residues short of the CDR3 end; the germline J gene provides the rest. The rearrangement uses TRBV7-9 and TRBJ1-1, with D perhaps TRBD1 (6 bases). The CDR3 has 13 residues. Germline lookup yields CDR1 SEHNR and CDR2 FQNEAQ (reference sequence). The V end was cut by 7 bases, the J end by 4 bases, with 13 bases between. The CDR3 here is CASIATGPTEAFF. The sequenced part of the CDR3 DNA is TGTGCCAGCATCGCGACAGGACCCACTGAA.